This entry lists 3 T cell receptor beta chains sequenced from one sample in a study of shared clonotypes between healthy human individuals. Libraries were prepared by immunoSEQ multiplex PCR; TCRdb keeps only in-frame clonotypes and omits some of them. This table has about 1.1 million clones, roughly 74% appearing once. Sequencing was done on a sample of memory CD4+ T cells from PBMCs. Sample subset: CD45RA-negative fraction. The source of these receptors is a man aged 18 to 29 in good health. Some clones in this sample may be carry-over from other donors' samples.

The chain is built from TRBV28 and TRBJ2-3; D is ambiguous. The CDR3 runs to 11 residues. Germline V lookup: CDR1 MDHEN, CDR2 SYDVKM. V was cut by 2 bases and J by 7 bases, with 4 bases left in between. CDR3 amino acids: CASSLMYTQYF. The CDR3 DNA follows: TGTGCCAGCAGTTTAATGTATACGCAGTATTTT.

Only a few counts were recorded for this clone. This chain's CDR3 is CASSYMDSSYEQYF. The CDR3 nucleotides read TGCGCCAGCAGCTACATGGACAGCTCCTACGAGCAGTACTTC. The V and J genes are TRBV5-1 and TRBJ2-7; possibly TRBD1 for D (6 bases). Germline V gene data show CDR1 as SGHRS and CDR2 as YFSETQ. With 3 bases removed from V and 0 bases from J, the gap between germline ends came to 10 bases. The CDR3 totals 14 residues.

This chain connects TRBV2 to TRBJ2-1, with D tentatively TRBD1 or TRBD2 (6 bases each). V lost 11 bases, J lost 1 base, and 18 bases lay in between. CDR3 length: 15 amino acids. Germline CDR1 SNHLY, CDR2 FYNNEI. The DNA of the CDR3 is TGTGCCGGGTTGGCGGGGACACGGTCCTACAATGAGCAGTTCTTC. Its protein is CAGLAGTRSYNEQFF.